This T cell receptor beta chain was retrieved from a study of blood T cell repertoires in COVID-19. Across the whole study: The study drew acute and convalescent COVID-19 samples from the United States, Italy and Spain. PBMCs, B-cell-depleted T cells, or T cells were the source of the cDNA or gDNA that made up the material.

In the authors' workflow: Estimation of nucleated cell counts relied on the amplification of reference gene primers. Libraries were prepared by immunoSEQ multiplex PCR; TCRdb keeps only in-frame clonotypes and omits some of them. Clone size and the V and J calls come from that table; the DNA yielded D and trimming. The sample lists hundreds of thousands of clones; 75% to 90% were seen once. CDR3 length: 13 amino acids. Germline V CDR1 and CDR2: GTSNPN, SVGIG (reference sequence). V shed 2 bases and J 6 bases; nucleotides not matched to a gene: 6. Source material: peripheral blood. The TCR was taken from a woman aged 25 to 45 with active or convalescent COVID-19. V and J are TRBV30 and TRBJ1-1; 7 bases align to TRBD1. The CDR3 region is CAWSFKTGPEAFF. The DNA of the CDR3 is TGTGCCTGGAGTTTTAAGACAGGGCCTGAAGCTTTCTTT.